Listed below are T cell receptor beta chains from one sample, sequenced in a study of blood T cell repertoires in COVID-19. The table came from immunoSEQ multiplex PCR; TCRdb's copy has only in-frame clones and leaves some out. The sample lists approximately 240,000 clones, approximately 90% occurring once. Sequencing used PBMCs or T cells enriched from blood (not recorded which). The origin of the receptors is a woman aged 18-29 years who had recovered from COVID-19. Each CDR3 is given without its conserved first and last residue.

v_gene: TRBV19; j_gene: TRBJ2-3; CDR3aa: ASSIAFGGFTDTQY
v_gene: TRBV21-1; j_gene: TRBJ1-6; CDR3aa: ATLDRAASPLH
v_gene: TRBV6-1; j_gene: TRBJ2-7; CDR3aa: ASSARWTGMAYEQY
v_gene: TRBV7-2; j_gene: TRBJ2-7; CDR3aa: ASSLFWRGRQDEQY
v_gene: TRBV28; j_gene: TRBJ2-2; CDR3aa: ASSSLGGTGELF
v_gene: TRBV4-1; j_gene: TRBJ1-5; CDR3aa: ASSYQYNSNQPQH
v_gene: TRBV10-3; j_gene: TRBJ1-1; CDR3aa: AISESAVNTEAF
v_gene: TRBV7-9; j_gene: TRBJ1-1; CDR3aa: ASSSTGIFAEAF
v_gene: TRBV28; j_gene: TRBJ1-1; CDR3aa: ASSPRGMNTEAF
v_gene: TRBV28; j_gene: TRBJ2-1; CDR3aa: ASSLRYNEQF
v_gene: TRBV14; j_gene: TRBJ1-1; CDR3aa: ASSSTGGQNTEAF
v_gene: TRBV9; j_gene: TRBJ1-6; CDR3aa: ASSVALGGSPLH
v_gene: TRBV18; j_gene: TRBJ2-7; CDR3aa: ASSQALTGDYEQY
v_gene: TRBV9; j_gene: TRBJ2-5; CDR3aa: ASSVGGTWRETQY
v_gene: TRBV13; j_gene: TRBJ2-7; CDR3aa: ASSLFQGGDEQY
v_gene: TRBV10-3; j_gene: TRBJ1-3; CDR3aa: AISDSVSGNTIY
v_gene: TRBV5-6; j_gene: TRBJ2-5; CDR3aa: ASSLLGGGTQY
v_gene: TRBV7-2; j_gene: TRBJ2-5; CDR3aa: ASSLLGTGQETQY
v_gene: TRBV21-1; j_gene: TRBJ1-2; CDR3aa: ASSKETGRGSYT
v_gene: TRBV7-9; j_gene: TRBJ1-1; CDR3aa: ASSGHGVMGTEAF
v_gene: TRBV4-3; j_gene: TRBJ2-3; CDR3aa: ASSQDRGPTDTQY
v_gene: TRBV7-2; j_gene: TRBJ2-5; CDR3aa: ASSMGHQETQY
v_gene: TRBV29-1; j_gene: TRBJ2-1; CDR3aa: SVEDSERRSYNEQF
v_gene: TRBV24-1; j_gene: TRBJ1-2; CDR3aa: ATSDPSTGVGGYT
v_gene: TRBV21-1; j_gene: TRBJ2-7; CDR3aa: ASSKSGGEQY
v_gene: TRBV9; j_gene: TRBJ2-2; CDR3aa: ASSVGPSGGPSTGELF
v_gene: TRBV7-9; j_gene: TRBJ1-5; CDR3aa: ASSLGRQPQH
v_gene: TRBV11-2; j_gene: TRBJ1-1; CDR3aa: ASSFRGRTEAF
v_gene: TRBV5-8; j_gene: TRBJ1-5; CDR3aa: ASSPYRGGQPQH
v_gene: TRBV4-1; j_gene: TRBJ2-7; CDR3aa: ASSPLGTSGIYEQY
v_gene: TRBV5-8; j_gene: TRBJ1-1; CDR3aa: ASSLAWGAEAF
v_gene: TRBV7-9; j_gene: TRBJ2-3; CDR3aa: ASSYRGGTDTQY
v_gene: TRBV28; j_gene: TRBJ1-6; CDR3aa: ASRPGGGPSPLH
v_gene: TRBV24-1; j_gene: TRBJ2-3; CDR3aa: ATSDLPAGLGNTQY
v_gene: TRBV7-2; j_gene: TRBJ2-7; CDR3aa: AIRRLAGSTYEQY
v_gene: TRBV24-1; j_gene: TRBJ2-5; CDR3aa: ATSDIDEGETQY
v_gene: TRBV7-9; j_gene: TRBJ1-2; CDR3aa: ASSLKERTGLLYGYT
v_gene: TRBV7-9; j_gene: TRBJ2-2; CDR3aa: ASSLQGAGELF
v_gene: TRBV11-2; j_gene: TRBJ1-2; CDR3aa: ASSSLHRDSYGYT
v_gene: TRBV19; j_gene: TRBJ1-4; CDR3aa: ASSIQAGKLF
v_gene: TRBV7-8; j_gene: TRBJ1-2; CDR3aa: ASSLMAGGYGYT
v_gene: TRBV4-1; j_gene: TRBJ2-7; CDR3aa: ASSHIGRTGKYYEQY
v_gene: TRBV5-1; j_gene: TRBJ1-1; CDR3aa: ASSLPQGSPTEAF
v_gene: TRBV10-2; j_gene: TRBJ2-1; CDR3aa: ASRGLAGVRQF
v_gene: TRBV27; j_gene: TRBJ2-1; CDR3aa: ASRRGDWGLDDEQF